These 7 T cell receptor beta chains were sequenced from one sample in a study of response to subunit inactivated influenza vaccine. TCRdb reprocessed the RT-PCR reads with MiXCR, giving one entry per CDR3 protein. The sample lists hundreds of thousands of distinct CDR3 sequences, approximately 13% occurring once. The specimen was PBMCs from blood, collected around 15 days before vaccination. The origin of the receptors is a man aged 50-59 years who received an inactivated influenza vaccine.

Only a few counts were recorded for this clonotype. The genes are TRBV5-1 and TRBJ2-7; D is possibly TRBD1 or TRBD2 (7 bases each). Germline V gene lookup returns CDR1 SGHRS and CDR2 YFSETQ. The CDR3 is 16 residues long. Trimming left V 0 bases short and J 2 bases short, with 15 bases between. Here the CDR3 DNA reads TGCGCCAGCAGCTTGGCAGGGGGGGCGATGGCCTACGAGCAGTACTTC. Its protein product is CASSLAGGAMAYEQYF.

Only a few counts were recorded for this clonotype. The V gene is TRBV7-9, the J gene TRBJ2-7; the D is unclear. Trimming left V 2 bases short and J 1 base short, with 6 bases between. Germline V gene lookup returns CDR1 SEHNR and CDR2 FQNEAQ (reference sequence). The CDR3 length is 13 residues. The CDR3 sequence is CASSLLQSYEQYF. CDR3 nucleotides: TGTGCCAGCAGCTTATTACAGTCCTACGAGCAGTACTTC. The variable domain in full, with the rest retrieved from reference TRBV7-9 and TRBJ2-7, is DTGVSQNPRHKITKRGQNVTFRCDPISEHNRLYWYRQTLGQGPEFLTYFQNEAQLEKSRLLSDRFSAERPKGSFSTLEIQRTEQGDSAMYLCASSLLQSYEQYFGPGTRLTVT.

This clonotype showed up just a few times. The chain uses TRBV5-1 and TRBJ1-3; D remains unclear. The CDR3 is 14 residues long. The germline gives CDR1 SGHRS, CDR2 YFSETQ. Trimming took 2 bases from V and 0 from J, leaving 6 bases between them. DNA for the CDR3: TGCGCCAGCAGCTTCGACGACTCTGGAAACACCATATATTTT. Translated: CASSFDDSGNTIYF.

There are many counts of this clonotype. The CDR3 DNA is TGTGCCAGCAGCCCGGGGGGGACTAGCGGATTCAATGAGCAGTTCTTC. As protein: CASSPGGTSGFNEQFF. This chain joins TRBV7-9 and TRBJ2-1; 11 bases align to TRBD2. From germline, CDR1 is SEHNR and CDR2 FQNEAQ (reference sequence). The CDR3 extends over 16 amino acids. V lost 5 bases, J lost 6 bases, and 9 bases stayed unmatched.

The chain carries TRBV12-3 or TRBV12-4 and TRBJ2-7; 8 bases are a match to TRBD2. The CDR3 consists of 11 residues. With V trimmed by 5 bases and J by 9 bases, 3 bases remained unmatched. The CDR3 region is CASSPGGGQYF. CDR3 DNA: TGTGCCAGCAGTCCGGGGGGGGGGCAGTACTTC.

This clonotype was observed at least ten times. The J gene is TRBJ1-6, the V gene TRBV20-1, with D perhaps TRBD1 (5 bases). This CDR3 contains 14 residues. The germline V gene encodes CDR1 DFQATT and CDR2 SNEGSKA (reference sequence). Trimming shortened V by 5 bases and J by 7 bases, and 15 bases separated the two germline ends. The CDR3 sequence: CSALSQGSNSPLHF. The CDR3 DNA reads as TGCAGTGCTTTAAGTCAGGGCTCGAATTCACCCCTCCACTTT.

This clonotype showed up just a few times. The rearrangement joins TRBV11-2 to TRBJ1-3; D is unclear. The CDR3 contains 13 residues. Germline CDR1 is SGHAT and CDR2 is FQNNGV. Trimming stripped 1 base from V and 2 bases from J, with 3 bases between. The CDR3 nucleotides are TGTGCCAGCAGCTTAGTCCCTGGAAACACCATATATTTT. Its translation is CASSLVPGNTIYF.